This is a list of T cell receptor beta chains from one sample in a study of T cells after yellow fever vaccination. TCRdb independently ran MiXCR on the 5' RACE reads; one entry per CDR3 protein. Here the sample spans 200,000 to 300,000 distinct CDR3 sequences, 10% to 15% being singletons. Here the sequenced sample was CD4+ T cells sorted from PBMCs, taken 45 days after the yellow fever booster vaccination. The receptors were gathered from a man aged 30 to 45 who received the YFV17D yellow fever vaccine. Both conserved end residues are part of each CDR3. D genes are given only for firm matches. The size of a clone is reported for some rows only, either as once, few or many, or as a class for expanded clones.

j_call,v_call,clone_size,cdr3_length,d_call,cdr3_nt,cdr3_aa
TRBJ2-1,TRBV18,many,17,-,TGTGCCAGCTCACCTGGGGAACAGCCTAGGGACTACAATGAGCAGTTCTTC,CASSPGEQPRDYNEQFF
TRBJ1-6,TRBV7-2,many,12,-,TGTGCCAGCAGCTCACCTCCCTCGCCCCTCCACTTT,CASSSPPSPLHF
TRBJ1-5,TRBV7-2,few,14,-,TGTGCCAGCAGCGGGGGGAGCGGCAATCAGCCCCAGCATTTT,CASSGGSGNQPQHF
TRBJ2-1,TRBV5-1,few,14,-,TGCGCCAGCAGCTTGGCCGGCAGAAACAATGAGCAGTTCTTC,CASSLAGRNNEQFF
TRBJ2-2,TRBV6-5,many,15,-,TGCGCCAGCAGCTTGGATTCCGCGAACACCGGGGAGCTGTTTTTT,CASSLDSANTGELFF
TRBJ2-3,TRBV12-3/TRBV12-4,many,17,-,-,CASSSSRDLTGTDTQYF
TRBJ2-3,TRBV5-1,-,15,-,TGCGCCAGCAGCTTGGACGGCGGATCCACAGATACGCAGTATTTT,CASSLDGGSTDTQYF
TRBJ2-2,TRBV3-1,many,16,TRBD2,TGTGCCAGCAGTGTAAGCGGGAGGACGAACACCGGGGAGCTGTTTTTT,CASSVSGRTNTGELFF
TRBJ2-3,TRBV20-1,few,16,TRBD2,TGCAGTGCTAGAGATTTAAAGCGGGAGTGGGCAGATACGCAGTATTTT,CSARDLKREWADTQYF
TRBJ2-7,TRBV6-1,few,15,-,TGTGCCAGCAGGGAATCCAGGACCTCGGGCGGCGAGCAGTACTTC,CASRESRTSGGEQYF
TRBJ2-3,TRBV6-5,-,17,TRBD2,TGTGCCAGCAGTTACTCGCCCCCGGCGGGAGGGACAGATACGCAGTATTTT,CASSYSPPAGGTDTQYF
TRBJ2-1,TRBV28,-,17,TRBD2,TGTGCCAGCAGTTTTCTGGCGGGAGGACTCTCCTACAATGAGCAGTTCTTC,CASSFLAGGLSYNEQFF
TRBJ2-1,TRBV20-1,many,10,-,TGCAGTGTTGGGATTAATGAGCAGTTCTTC,CSVGINEQFF
TRBJ2-6,TRBV6-1,-,13,-,TGTGCCAGCAGCCGCCGACTTGCCAACGTCCTGACTTTC,CASSRRLANVLTF
TRBJ2-7,TRBV10-3,many,15,-,TGTGCCATCAGTGAGTCTCAGCGACACTCCTACGAGCAGTACTTC,CAISESQRHSYEQYF
TRBJ1-1,TRBV5-1,many,12,-,TGCGCCAGCAGCTTTGGTAACACTGAAGCTTTCTTT,CASSFGNTEAFF
TRBJ2-7,TRBV10-2,-,14,TRBD1,TGCGCCAGCAGCCGGGACAGGGTATCGGTCGAGCAGTACTTC,CASSRDRVSVEQYF
TRBJ2-5,TRBV7-8,many,14,-,TGTGCCAGCAGTTTTGGGGGCTGGGGTGAGACCCAGTACTTC,CASSFGGWGETQYF
TRBJ2-1,TRBV11-1,-,13,-,TGTGCCAGCAGCCACGGCTACTACAATGAGCAGTTCTTC,CASSHGYYNEQFF
TRBJ1-3,TRBV7-2,-,15,-,TGTGCCAGCAGCTTGGGGTGGGGAACTGGAAACACCATATATTTT,CASSLGWGTGNTIYF
TRBJ2-1,TRBV24-1,few,17,-,TGTGCCACCAGTGATTCAAGGGGACCCTTGGGGTACAATGAGCAGTTCTTC,CATSDSRGPLGYNEQFF
TRBJ2-5,TRBV7-2,-,14,TRBD1,TGTGCCAGCAGCATCGGGACAGGGGAGGTGGCCCAGTACTTC,CASSIGTGEVAQYF
TRBJ2-2,TRBV7-2,-,14,-,TGTGCCAGCAGCTTAATTGGGCCCAGAGGGGAGCTGTTTTTT,CASSLIGPRGELFF
TRBJ2-3,TRBV3-1,-,16,TRBD2,TGTGCCAGCAGCCAAGGACTAGCGGGGCTCAGGGATACGCATTATTTT,CASSQGLAGLRDTHYF
TRBJ2-3,TRBV3-1,-,17,TRBD2,TGTGCCAGCAGCCGGGGACTAGCGGGAGGCCGGGGAGATACGCAGTATTTT,CASSRGLAGGRGDTQYF
TRBJ1-1,TRBV20-1,many,12,-,TGCAGTGTACCCTTCTCCTCGCCCGAAGCTTTCTTT,CSVPFSSPEAFF
TRBJ2-4,TRBV5-6,few,19,-,TGTGCCAGCAGCTTGGGAGTTGGCGGGAACTACATAGCCAAAAACATTCAGTACTTC,CASSLGVGGNYIAKNIQYF
TRBJ1-5,TRBV7-2,few,15,TRBD1,TGTGCCAGCAGTCGTACCAGGGGGCTAGGTCAGCCCCAGCATTTT,CASSRTRGLGQPQHF
TRBJ2-1,TRBV3-1,few,15,-,TGTGCCAGCAGCCAAAGCCGGTCCGGGGCTGGGGGGTGGTTCTTC,CASSQSRSGAGGWFF
TRBJ2-5,TRBV14,-,17,-,TGTGCCAGCAGCCAGGCCGGGGCGAGAGGACCTCAAGAGACCCAGTACTTC,CASSQAGARGPQETQYF
TRBJ2-3,TRBV3-1,-,14,-,TGTGCCAGCAGCCGCTCGTCGAGCACAGATACGCAGTATTTT,CASSRSSSTDTQYF
TRBJ2-3,TRBV7-2,few,16,TRBD2,TGTGCCAGCAGCTCAGAACTAGCGGGAGGGACGGATACGCAGTATTTT,CASSSELAGGTDTQYF
TRBJ2-2,TRBV3-1,-,15,-,TGTGCCAGCAGCCCAGGGTTGACACACACCGGGGAGCTGTTTTTT,CASSPGLTHTGELFF
TRBJ2-1,TRBV10-3,-,15,-,TGTGCCATCAGTGTCGGGACGGGGATCATCAATGAGCAGTTCTTC,CAISVGTGIINEQFF
TRBJ2-1,TRBV20-1,few,11,-,TGCAGTGCTAGCAGGGGCGATGAGCAGTTCTTC,CSASRGDEQFF
TRBJ2-1,TRBV11-2,-,16,TRBD2,TGTGCCAGCAGCTTAGGTGGACTAGCGGGAGTAGGTGAGCAGTTCTTC,CASSLGGLAGVGEQFF
TRBJ2-5,TRBV7-2,few,15,TRBD2,TGTGCCAGCAGCTTACGAGCGGGAGGTCAAGAGACCCAGTACTTC,CASSLRAGGQETQYF
TRBJ2-3,TRBV7-2,few,17,-,TGTGCCAGCAGCTTAGTATGGCGGGAAAATCGGGCAGATACGCAGTATTTT,CASSLVWRENRADTQYF
TRBJ2-3,TRBV20-1,-,14,-,TGCAGTGCTCACAACAGGATAAGCACAGATACGCAGTATTTT,CSAHNRISTDTQYF
TRBJ2-1,TRBV10-3,few,15,-,TGTGCCATCAGGGGTGTAGAGCGGACATACAATGAGCAGTTCTTC,CAIRGVERTYNEQFF
TRBJ2-7,TRBV10-3,many,13,-,TGTGCCACCCGAGGTCAGGGTGACTACGAGCAGTACTTC,CATRGQGDYEQYF
TRBJ2-7,TRBV5-6,few,15,TRBD2,TGTGCCAGCAGCTCGGGACTAGCGCCAACCTACGAGCAGTACTTC,CASSSGLAPTYEQYF
TRBJ2-1,TRBV7-2,many,15,TRBD2,TGTGCCAGCAGCCCTAGCGGGACTCGGCACAATGAGCAGTTCTTC,CASSPSGTRHNEQFF
TRBJ2-3,TRBV10-2,few,17,TRBD2,TGCGCCAGCAGTTTTACCGGGACTAGCGACCGCACAGATACGCAGTATTTT,CASSFTGTSDRTDTQYF
TRBJ2-3,TRBV20-1,few,15,-,TGCAGTGCTAGAGGGGACCTCGTTAGCACAGATACGCAGTATTTT,CSARGDLVSTDTQYF
TRBJ2-7,TRBV20-1,few,14,-,TGCAGTGCTAGGGTCAGCGGAGGACGCTACGAGCAGTACTTC,CSARVSGGRYEQYF
TRBJ2-3,TRBV6-2/TRBV6-3,-,14,-,TGTGCCAGCAGTTACCCGTGGAAGGAAGATACGCAGTATTTT,CASSYPWKEDTQYF
TRBJ2-1,TRBV5-1,few,18,TRBD2,TGCGCCAGCAGCTTCCCTTTAGCGGGAGGGAGCTCCTACAATGAGCAGTTCTTC,CASSFPLAGGSSYNEQFF